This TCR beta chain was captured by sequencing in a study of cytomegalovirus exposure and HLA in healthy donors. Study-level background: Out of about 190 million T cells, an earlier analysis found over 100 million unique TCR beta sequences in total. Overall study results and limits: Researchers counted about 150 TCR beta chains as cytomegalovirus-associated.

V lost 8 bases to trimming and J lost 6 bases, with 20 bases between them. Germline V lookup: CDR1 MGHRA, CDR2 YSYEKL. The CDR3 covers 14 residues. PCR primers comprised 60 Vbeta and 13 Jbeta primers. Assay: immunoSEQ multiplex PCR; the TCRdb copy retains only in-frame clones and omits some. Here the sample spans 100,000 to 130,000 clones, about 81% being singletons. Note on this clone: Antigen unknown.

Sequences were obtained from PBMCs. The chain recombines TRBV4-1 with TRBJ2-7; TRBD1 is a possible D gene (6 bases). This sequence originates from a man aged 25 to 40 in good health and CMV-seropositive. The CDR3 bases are TGCGCCAGCCGTAACACAGGGACCCGGAGCGAGCAGTACTTC. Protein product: CASRNTGTRSEQYF.